These 17 T cell receptor beta chains were sequenced from one sample in a study of CD8+ T cells in alopecia areata. Cells from pooled cutaneous lymph nodes were sorted by CD4, CD8alpha, NKG2D, NKG2ACE and other markers. RNA extraction and reverse transcription yielded cDNA as sequencing template. Repertoires were generated with immunoSEQ multiplex PCR, while TCRdb's copy carries only in-frame clones and drops some. Altogether approximately 280,000 clones were found in the sample, and no singletons occur. Sequenced sample: CD4+ T cells sorted from a lymph node. These receptors were obtained from a C3H/HeJ mouse with alopecia areata. The mouse strain carries the MHC haplotype H2-k.

Details on this clone: All gene names here are mouse names. The CDR3 goes on 4 residues after the read ends, and that part is filled in from the germline J gene. The V gene is TRBV19, the J gene TRBJ2-1; the match to TRBD2 covers 11 bases. Looked up from germline, CDR1 is FNHDT and CDR2 is SITEND (reference sequence). The CDR3 loop spans 14 amino acids. The CDR3 bases that were read are TGTGCCAGCAGTTTAACTGGGGGGGCGCCT. Translating gives CASSLTGGAP. The whole CDR3 sequence is CASSLTGGAPEQFF.

This clone was recorded a few times. Any gene name here is a mouse gene name. The read comes to an end 4 residues before the CDR3 does, leaving the germline J gene to fill in the end. The chain combines TRBV13-1 with TRBJ2-5; 12 nucleotides align to TRBD2. This CDR3 is 15 amino acids long. Germline loops: CDR1 NSHNY, CDR2 SYGAGN. The CDR3 bases that were read are TGTGCCAGCAGTGGACTGGGGGGGCGAGGGGAC. Its translation is CASSGLGGRGD. The entire CDR3 is CASSGLGGRGDTQYF.

Of note for this clone: Gene names are the mouse ones. The read ends 4 residues shy of where the CDR3 ends; the end is completed using the germline J gene. V gene TRBV5 combines with J gene TRBJ2-5; 12 nucleotides line up with TRBD2. This CDR3 is 18 amino acids long. Germline assignment: CDR1 LGHNA and CDR2 YNLKQL (reference sequence). After removal of 0 bases from V and 1 base from J, the junction contained 5 bases not matched to a gene. The sequenced part of the CDR3 DNA is TGTGCCAGCAGCCAAGATGCGGGACTGGGGGGTGACCAAGAC. Residues: CASSQDAGLGGDQD. The whole CDR3 is CASSQDAGLGGDQDTQYF.

With respect to this clone: The germline and genes are mouse ones. The read falls 4 residues short of the CDR3 end, and the missing part is taken from the germline J gene. V usage is TRBV13-1 and J usage is TRBJ1-1; a weak D match, TRBD1 (6 bases). V gave up 0 bases and J gave up 3 bases, with 9 bases separating them. This CDR3 comprises 14 residues. In germline, CDR1 is NSHNY, CDR2 SYGAGN. The sequenced part of the CDR3 DNA is TGTGCCAGCAGTGATGGCAGGGGCTACACA. As protein: CASSDGRGYT. The full CDR3 protein is CASSDGRGYTEVFF.

As regards this clone: Gene names refer to mouse genes. Read sequence stops 4 residues before the CDR3 end, and the germline J gene provides the missing end. Additional DNA sequences in this sample encode the identical CDR3. The chain employs TRBV3 and TRBJ2-5; the D gene is possibly TRBD2 (6 bases). CDR1 and CDR2 (germline): SNHLY, FYNGKV (reference sequence). The CDR3 has 15 residues. V lost 0 bases to trimming and J lost 1 base, with 8 bases between them. CDR3 sequence: CASSLAGGDQDTQYF. The sequenced part of the CDR3 DNA is TGTGCCAGCAGCTTAGCTGGGGGTGACCAAGAC.

Many counts were recorded for this clone. The listed genes are named as in mouse. Distinct nucleotide sequences in the sample also encode this CDR3. The sequenced CDR3 bases are TGTGCCAGCAGTTTAACTGGGGGGGCGGAT. It codes for CASSLTGGAD. In full, the CDR3 reads CASSLTGGADEQYF. V and J are TRBV14 and TRBJ2-7; 11 bases line up with TRBD2. Read data end 4 residues before the CDR3 end; the end is taken from the germline J gene. Germline CDR1 SGHDT, CDR2 FRDEAV. The CDR3 is made up of 14 amino acids.

In the case of this clone: Gene and germline names: mouse. With the read ending 4 residues before the CDR3 end, the germline J gene is used to fill in that end. The chain has TRBV1 and TRBJ2-3; D gene ambiguous. Deletions cut 0 bases from V and 4 bases from J, with 11 bases between. CDR1 is NSQYPW, CDR2 LRSPGD, per germline (reference sequence). The CDR3 loop spans 15 amino acids. The CDR3 here is CTCSAEGVRTETLYF. CDR3 bases read: TGCACCTGCAGTGCAGAAGGTGTTCGTACAGAA.

Remarks on this clone: Mouse names are used for the genes. The sequence runs out 4 residues before the end of the CDR3; the remainder is reconstructed from the germline J gene. V usage is TRBV13-1 and J usage is TRBJ2-1; D call uncertain. The V gene's germline CDR1 is NSHNY and CDR2 SYGAGN. Trimming pared 0 bases from V and 0 bases from J, leaving 7 bases between. The CDR3 is 15 amino acids. This CDR3 reads CASSDGLNNYAEQFF. The part of the CDR3 DNA that was read is TGTGCCAGCAGTGATGGTCTGAATAACTATGCT.

This clone occurred a few times. The listed genes are named as in mouse. From the germline J gene comes the end of the CDR3, since the read stops 4 residues before it. The sample carries other DNA sequences with the same CDR3. This chain joins TRBV19 and TRBJ2-3, with 9 bases lining up with TRBD2. The V gene end was trimmed by 1 base and the J gene end by 0 bases; junction bases not matched to a gene: 3. The germline V gene encodes CDR1 FNHDT and CDR2 SITEND (reference sequence). This CDR3 has 16 residues. This CDR3 reads CASSITGGSSAETLYF. CDR3 DNA (partial): TGTGCCAGCAGTATAACTGGGGGGTCGAGTGCAGAA.

This clone has only a few counts. Germline and genes: mouse. The read stops 4 residues short of the end of the CDR3; the missing end is completed from the germline J gene. The identical CDR3 is also encoded by other nucleotide sequences in the sample. The J gene is TRBJ2-3, the V gene TRBV1; the D is unclear. V was clipped by 1 base and J by 0 bases, with 8 bases between them. CDR3 length: 15 residues. CDR1 is NSQYPW and CDR2 is LRSPGD in the germline V gene (reference sequence). The CDR3 loop reads CTCSAGDTSAETLYF. The sequenced CDR3 bases are TGCACCTGCAGTGCAGGGGATACTAGTGCAGAA.

This clone came up a few times. One base away lies a much larger clone, so this may be a sequencing read error. Gene names follow the mouse nomenclature. The read is 4 residues too short to cover the CDR3 end, so that end is filled in from the germline J gene. This same CDR3 is encoded by further DNA sequences in the sample. This chain links TRBV13-3 with TRBJ1-2; a weak D match, TRBD1 (6 bases). V lost 5 bases, J lost 1 base, and 9 bases lay in between. CDR3 length: 13 residues. Germline V gene data show CDR1 as NNHDY and CDR2 as SYVADS. CDR3 DNA (partial): TGTGCCAGCAGGCGGGACAAAAACTCC. This sequence encodes CASRRDKNS. The full CDR3 protein reads CASRRDKNSDYTF.

Details on this clone: The germline and genes are mouse ones. The read is 4 residues too short to cover the CDR3 end, so that end is filled in from the germline J gene. This rearrangement joins TRBV31 to TRBJ2-5; a weak D match, TRBD1 (6 bases). The V end was cut by 0 bases, the J end by 3 bases, with 7 bases between. The CDR3 runs to 13 residues. Per germline, CDR1 GKSSPN and CDR2 SITVG. The DNA read from the CDR3 is TGTGCCTGGAGTCTGGACAGACAAGAC. It yields the protein CAWSLDRQD. The whole CDR3 region reads CAWSLDRQDTQYF.

For this clone: Genes here carry mouse names. The read falls 4 residues short of the CDR3 end, and the missing part is taken from the germline J gene. The chain carries TRBV13-3 and TRBJ1-2; possible D gene TRBD1, 6 bases. This CDR3 comprises 14 residues. The germline CDR1 and CDR2 sequences are NNHDY and SYVADS. Trimming removed 4 bases at V and 0 bases at J, with 10 bases between. This chain's CDR3 is CASSQGLSNSDYTF. Partial CDR3 DNA: TGTGCCAGCAGTCAGGGGCTCTCAAACTCC.

Regarding this clone: Gene names are the mouse ones. Read data end 4 residues before the CDR3 end; the end is taken from the germline J gene. Other DNA sequences in this sample translate to the same CDR3. The chain combines TRBV5 with TRBJ2-5; 10 nucleotides line up with TRBD2. The CDR3 consists of 15 residues. Germline CDR1 LGHNA, CDR2 YNLKQL (reference sequence). Here the CDR3 reads CASSQDGTGEDTQYF. The part of the CDR3 DNA that was read is TGTGCCAGCAGCCAAGATGGGACTGGGGAAGAC.

Points on this clone: Genes and germline come from the mouse. The DNA ends 4 residues before the CDR3 does, and the rest of the CDR3 is filled in from the germline J gene. The V call is TRBV5, the J call TRBJ2-7; D is perhaps TRBD1 (6 bases). Germline assignment: CDR1 LGHNA and CDR2 YNLKQL (reference sequence). The CDR3 length is 13 residues. CDR3 sequence reads: CASSLTGRDEQYF. The sequenced part of the CDR3 DNA is TGTGCCAGCAGCCTCACAGGGAGGGAT.

In its sample, this clone was seen a few times. Gene names refer to mouse genes. Read sequence stops 4 residues before the CDR3 end, and the germline J gene provides the missing end. The chain carries TRBV1 and TRBJ2-2; D is possibly TRBD2 (6 bases). The V gene lost 4 bases and the J gene lost 0 bases, with 6 bases spanning the gap. Per the germline V gene, CDR1 is NSQYPW and CDR2 is LRSPGD (reference sequence). The CDR3 contains 14 residues. CDR3 DNA (partial): TGCACCTGCAGTGACTGGGCAAACACCGGG. Amino acid sequence: CTCSDWANTG. The complete CDR3 protein is CTCSDWANTGQLYF.

This clone was recorded a few times. Each gene name is a mouse one. The DNA ends 4 residues before the CDR3 does, and the rest of the CDR3 is filled in from the germline J gene. The rearrangement links TRBV5 to TRBJ2-7; 9 bases match TRBD2. Germline V CDR1 and CDR2: LGHNA, YNLKQL (reference sequence). V gave up 1 base and J gave up 0 bases; unmatched junction bases: 4. The CDR3 is 16 residues long. CDR3 residues: CASSQGLGARSYEQYF. The sequenced part of the CDR3 DNA is TGTGCCAGCAGCCAAGGACTGGGGGCACGCTCCTAT.